The 5 T cell receptor beta chains below were found in one sample sequenced in a study of T cells after yellow fever vaccination. TCRdb itself ran the 5' RACE reads through MiXCR, one entry per CDR3 protein. The repertoire includes 150,000 or so distinct CDR3 sequences, 9.3% of them detected once, and roughly a third sits in the top ten. The material sequenced was CD8+ T cells sorted from PBMCs, taken 45 days after the yellow fever booster vaccination. Receptor source: a man between 18 and 29 years old who received the YFV17D yellow fever vaccine.

The V gene is TRBV3-1, the J gene TRBJ1-4, with D uncertain. This CDR3 is 15 amino acids long. Germline-derived CDR1 and CDR2 are LGHDT and YNNKEL (reference sequence). V lost 0 bases, J lost 7 bases, and 12 bases lay in between. The CDR3 loop reads CASSQDSFRGEKLFF. The CDR3 nucleotides read TGTGCCAGCAGCCAAGACAGTTTCCGGGGTGAAAAACTGTTTTTT.

The chain employs TRBV5-1 and TRBJ2-3; 8 nucleotides match TRBD2. The V segment lost 3 bases and the J segment 2 bases; nucleotides outside the gene matches: 8. The germline V gene has CDR1 SGHRS and CDR2 YFSETQ. The CDR3 extends over 16 amino acids. CDR3 nucleotide sequence: TGCGCCAGCAGCTCTTGGAGCGGGGGTTACACAGATACGCAGTATTTT. It is translated as CASSSWSGGYTDTQYF.

V usage is TRBV15 and J usage is TRBJ1-6, with 8 bases that match TRBD1. Per germline, CDR1 LNHNV and CDR2 YYDKDF (reference sequence). This CDR3 contains 14 residues. With 3 bases clipped from V and 5 bases from J, the junction kept 0 bases outside the gene matches. CDR3 residues: CATSRDRDNSPLHF. The CDR3, as DNA: TGTGCCACCAGCAGGGACAGGGATAATTCACCCCTCCACTTT.

In its sample, this clonotype was seen a few times. The genes are TRBV7-6 and TRBJ2-2; 14 bases align to TRBD2. CDR1 is SGHVS, CDR2 FNYEAQ, per germline. J was trimmed by 5 bases and V by 3 bases; bases with no gene match: 8. This CDR3 is built from 18 residues. The CDR3 reads CASSLGTSGGASTGELFF. For the CDR3, the DNA is TGTGCCAGCAGCTTGGGGACTAGCGGGGGTGCAAGTACCGGGGAGCTGTTTTTT.

This clonotype was detected many times. The chain employs TRBV7-9 and TRBJ2-1, with 16 bases that match TRBD2. V dropped 5 bases and J dropped 4; count of bases not matched to a gene: 5. The CDR3 is 17 amino acids. The germline gives CDR1 SEHNR, CDR2 FQNEAQ (reference sequence). CDR3 sequence: CASSLGTSGGAYNEQFF. The CDR3 DNA is TGTGCCAGCAGCCTCGGGACTAGCGGGGGGGCTTACAATGAGCAGTTCTTC.